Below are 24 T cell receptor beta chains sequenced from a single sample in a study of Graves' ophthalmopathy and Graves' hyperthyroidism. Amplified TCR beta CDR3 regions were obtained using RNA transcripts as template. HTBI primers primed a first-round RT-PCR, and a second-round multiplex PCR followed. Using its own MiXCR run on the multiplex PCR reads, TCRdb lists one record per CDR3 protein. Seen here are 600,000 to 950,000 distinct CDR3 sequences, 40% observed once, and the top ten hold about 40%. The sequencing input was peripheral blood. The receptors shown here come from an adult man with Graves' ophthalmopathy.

CDR3 sequence (DNA): TGTGCCAGCAGTTACTTTCAGGGGAACCAAGAGACCCAGTACTTC. Protein: CASSYFQGNQETQYF. V is TRBV6-5 and J is TRBJ2-5, with D possibly matching TRBD1 (6 bases). The CDR3 sequence is 15 residues long. Germline CDR1 and CDR2: MNHEY and SVGAGI. Trimming pared 1 base from V and 0 bases from J, leaving 9 bases between.

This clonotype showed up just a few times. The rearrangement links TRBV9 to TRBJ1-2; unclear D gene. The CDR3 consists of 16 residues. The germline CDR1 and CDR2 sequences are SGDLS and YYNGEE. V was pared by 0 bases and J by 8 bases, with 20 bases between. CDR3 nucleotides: TGTGCCAGCAGCGTAGCTCATAGCAGGTCGGCGGGGGGCTACACCTTC. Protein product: CASSVAHSRSAGGYTF.

CDR3 nucleotide sequence: TGTGCCAGCTTCGGCAATCCTCAGGGCGAGCAGTACTTC. Protein: CASFGNPQGEQYF. The rearrangement links TRBV2 to TRBJ2-7, with D possibly matching TRBD1 (5 bases). Germline-derived CDR1 and CDR2 are SNHLY and FYNNEI. V shed 8 bases and J shed 6 bases, with 17 bases lying between them. The length of the CDR3 is 13 residues.

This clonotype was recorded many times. The CDR3 sequence: CASSQTRGGTEAFF. CDR3 sequence (DNA): TGTGCCAGCAGCCAAACCCGGGGGGGCACTGAAGCTTTCTTT. This chain joins TRBV12-3 or TRBV12-4 and TRBJ1-1; D is perhaps TRBD1 (5 bases). This CDR3 comprises 14 residues. V was trimmed by 6 bases and J by 4 bases, leaving 15 bases between them.

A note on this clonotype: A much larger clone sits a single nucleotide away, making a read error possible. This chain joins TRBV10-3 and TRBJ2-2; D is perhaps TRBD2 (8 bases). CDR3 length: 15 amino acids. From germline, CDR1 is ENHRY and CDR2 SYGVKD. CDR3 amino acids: CATSGRSGTEGELFF. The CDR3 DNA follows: TGTGCCACCAGTGGGCGTAGCGGGACAGAAGGGGAGCTGTTTTTT.

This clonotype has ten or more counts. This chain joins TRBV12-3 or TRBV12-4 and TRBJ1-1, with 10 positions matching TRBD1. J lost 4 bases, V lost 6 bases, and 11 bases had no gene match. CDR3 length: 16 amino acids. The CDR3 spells CASSYGQGVGGTEAFF. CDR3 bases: TGTGCCAGCAGCTACGGACAGGGGGTTGGGGGCACTGAAGCTTTCTTT.

The CDR3 nucleotides read TGCAGTGCTGGAGGGACAGTCTATGGCTACACCTTC. Its protein is CSAGGTVYGYTF. The chain employs TRBV20-1 and TRBJ1-2; 7 bases are a match to TRBD1. V shed 5 bases and J 4 bases; nucleotides not matched to a gene: 4. This CDR3 is 12 amino acids long. Germline V CDR1 and CDR2: DFQATT, SNEGSKA (reference sequence).

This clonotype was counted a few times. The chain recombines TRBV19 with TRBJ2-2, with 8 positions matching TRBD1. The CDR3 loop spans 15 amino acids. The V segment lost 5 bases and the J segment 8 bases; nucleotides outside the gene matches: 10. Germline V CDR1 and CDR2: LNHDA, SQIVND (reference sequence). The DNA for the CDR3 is TGTGCCAGTAGTGTCCGATTAGGACAGGGTGGGGAGCTGTTTTTT. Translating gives CASSVRLGQGGELFF.

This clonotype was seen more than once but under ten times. Written as DNA, the CDR3 is TGTGCCAGCAGGGTGTACAGGGGAATCGCAGATACGCAGTATTTT. Its protein is CASRVYRGIADTQYF. The rearrangement links TRBV2 to TRBJ2-3; 7 nucleotides match TRBD1. V lost 6 bases, J lost 4 bases, and 10 bases stayed unmatched. CDR1 is SNHLY and CDR2 is FYNNEI in the germline V gene. CDR3 length: 15 residues.

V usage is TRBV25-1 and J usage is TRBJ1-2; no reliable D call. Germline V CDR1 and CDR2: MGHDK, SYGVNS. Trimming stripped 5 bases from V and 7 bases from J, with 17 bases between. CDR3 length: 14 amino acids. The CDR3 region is CASSQEAGYPGYTF. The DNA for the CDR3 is TGTGCCAGCAGTCAAGAAGCGGGGTATCCTGGCTACACCTTC.

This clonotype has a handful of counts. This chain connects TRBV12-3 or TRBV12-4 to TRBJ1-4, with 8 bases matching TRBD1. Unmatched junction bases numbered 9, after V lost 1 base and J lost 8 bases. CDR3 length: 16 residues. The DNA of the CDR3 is TGTGCCAGCAGTTTAGACCCACGGGACAGGCTGGAAAAACTGTTTTTT. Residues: CASSLDPRDRLEKLFF.

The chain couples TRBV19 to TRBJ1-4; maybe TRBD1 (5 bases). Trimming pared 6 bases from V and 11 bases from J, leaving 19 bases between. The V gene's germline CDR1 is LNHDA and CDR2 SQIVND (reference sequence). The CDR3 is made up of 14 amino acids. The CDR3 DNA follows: TGTGCCAGTAGGGGTCTAGAGGGACGGACGAAACTGTTTTTT. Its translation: CASRGLEGRTKLFF.

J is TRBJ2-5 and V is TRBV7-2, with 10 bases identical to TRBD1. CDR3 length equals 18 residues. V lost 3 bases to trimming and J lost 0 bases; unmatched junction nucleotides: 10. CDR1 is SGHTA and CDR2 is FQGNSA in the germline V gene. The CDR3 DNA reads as TGTGCCAGCAGCTTCAGCGGGACAGGGGCGGTGTACCAAGAGACCCAGTACTTC. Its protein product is CASSFSGTGAVYQETQYF. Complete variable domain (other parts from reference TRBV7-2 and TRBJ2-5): GAGVSQSPSNKVTEKGKDVELRCDPISGHTALYWYRQSLGQGLEFLIYFQGNSAPDKSGLPSDRFSAERTGGSVSTLTIQRTQQEDSAVYLCASSFSGTGAVYQETQYFGPGTRLLVL.

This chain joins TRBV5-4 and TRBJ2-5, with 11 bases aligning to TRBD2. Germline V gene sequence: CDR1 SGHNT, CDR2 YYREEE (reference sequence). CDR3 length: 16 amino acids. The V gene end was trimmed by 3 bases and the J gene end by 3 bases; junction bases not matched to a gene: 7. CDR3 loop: CASSSIAGGPKETQYF. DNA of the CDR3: TGTGCCAGCAGCTCTATAGCGGGAGGGCCGAAAGAGACCCAGTACTTC.

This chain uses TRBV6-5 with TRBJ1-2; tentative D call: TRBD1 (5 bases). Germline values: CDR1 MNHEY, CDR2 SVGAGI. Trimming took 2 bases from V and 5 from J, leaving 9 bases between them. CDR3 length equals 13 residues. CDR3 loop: CASSYTGAYGYTF. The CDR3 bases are TGTGCCAGCAGTTACACCGGGGCGTATGGCTACACCTTC.

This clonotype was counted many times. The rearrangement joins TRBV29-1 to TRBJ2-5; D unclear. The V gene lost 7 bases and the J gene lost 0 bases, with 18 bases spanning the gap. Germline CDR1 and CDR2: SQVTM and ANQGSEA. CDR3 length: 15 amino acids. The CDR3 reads CSAKPGDTYQETQYF. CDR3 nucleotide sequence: TGCAGCGCTAAACCCGGAGACACGTACCAAGAGACCCAGTACTTC. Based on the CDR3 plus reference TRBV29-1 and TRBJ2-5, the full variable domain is SAVISQKPSRDICQRGTSLTIQCQVDSQVTMMFWYRQQPGQSLTLIATANQGSEATYESGFVIDKFPISRPNLTFSTLTVSNMSPEDSSIYLCSAKPGDTYQETQYFGPGTRLLVL.

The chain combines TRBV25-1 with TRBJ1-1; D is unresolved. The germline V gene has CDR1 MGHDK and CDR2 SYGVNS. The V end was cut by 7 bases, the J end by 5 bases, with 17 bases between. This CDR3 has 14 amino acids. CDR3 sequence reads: CASTLNPRRTEAFF. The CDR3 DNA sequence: TGTGCCAGCACCCTTAACCCAAGGAGGACTGAAGCTTTCTTT.

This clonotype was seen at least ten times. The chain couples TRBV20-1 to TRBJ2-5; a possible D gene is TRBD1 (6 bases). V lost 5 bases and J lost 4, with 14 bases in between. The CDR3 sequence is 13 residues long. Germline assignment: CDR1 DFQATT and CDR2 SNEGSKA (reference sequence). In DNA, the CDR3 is TGCAGTGCTTGCAGGGGAACGGGAGAGACCCAGTACTTC. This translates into CSACRGTGETQYF.

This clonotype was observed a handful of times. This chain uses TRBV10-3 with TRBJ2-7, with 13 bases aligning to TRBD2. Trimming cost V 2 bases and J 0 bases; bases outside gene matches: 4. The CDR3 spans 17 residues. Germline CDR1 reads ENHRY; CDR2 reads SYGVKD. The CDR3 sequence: CAISEGTSGDFSYEQYF. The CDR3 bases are TGTGCCATCAGTGAGGGGACTAGCGGGGATTTCTCCTACGAGCAGTACTTC.

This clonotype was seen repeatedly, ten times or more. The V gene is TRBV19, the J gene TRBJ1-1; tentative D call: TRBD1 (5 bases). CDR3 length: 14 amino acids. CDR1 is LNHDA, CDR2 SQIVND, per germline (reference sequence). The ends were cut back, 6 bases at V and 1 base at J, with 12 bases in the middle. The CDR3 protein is CASSQGPQNTEAFF. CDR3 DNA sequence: TGTGCCAGTAGCCAGGGTCCCCAGAACACTGAAGCTTTCTTT.

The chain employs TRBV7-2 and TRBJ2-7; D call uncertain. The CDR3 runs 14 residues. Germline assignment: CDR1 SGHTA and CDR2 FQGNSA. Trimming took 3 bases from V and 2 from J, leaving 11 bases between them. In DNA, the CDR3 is TGTGCCAGCAGCTTTTTCCTACGTGCCTACGAGCAGTACTTC. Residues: CASSFFLRAYEQYF.

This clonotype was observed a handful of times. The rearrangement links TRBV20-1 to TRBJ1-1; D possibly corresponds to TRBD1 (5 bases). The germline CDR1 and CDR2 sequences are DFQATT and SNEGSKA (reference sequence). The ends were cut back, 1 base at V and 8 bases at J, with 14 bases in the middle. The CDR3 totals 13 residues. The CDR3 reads CSARGSQGDEAFF. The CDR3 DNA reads TGCAGTGCTAGAGGGTCGCAGGGAGACGAAGCTTTCTTT.

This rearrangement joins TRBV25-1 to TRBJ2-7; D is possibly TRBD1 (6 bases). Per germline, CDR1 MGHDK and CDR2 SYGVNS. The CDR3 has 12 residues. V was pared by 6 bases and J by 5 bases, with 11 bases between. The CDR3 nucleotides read TGTGCCAGCAGCTGGGCAGGGGACGAGCAGTACTTC. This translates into CASSWAGDEQYF.

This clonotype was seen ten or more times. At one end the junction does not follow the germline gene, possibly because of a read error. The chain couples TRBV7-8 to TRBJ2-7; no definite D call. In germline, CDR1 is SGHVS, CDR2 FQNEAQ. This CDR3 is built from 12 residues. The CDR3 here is CASSSSQTLNNF. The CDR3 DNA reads TGTGCCAGCAGCTCCTCTCAAACGCTGAACAACTTC.